A selection of T cell receptor beta chains follows, all from one sample in a study of T cell changes during pregnancy in multiple sclerosis. Using immunoSEQ multiplex PCR, the repertoire was profiled, and TCRdb retains in-frame clones only, with some absent. The table records about 31,000 clones, 90% of them present only once. The starting material was CD8+ T cells from peripheral blood mononuclear cells, obtained in the second trimester of pregnancy. These receptors originate from a female donor with multiple sclerosis, enrolled in a pregnancy study. Both conserved end residues are part of each CDR3. The D gene is left open where the match is weak. Size is stated for part of the rows, as once, few or many counts, or as a class when the clone is expanded.

V,D,J,size,CDR3,DNA
TRBV27,NA,TRBJ2-5,NA,CASSSTGFGETQYF,TGTGCCAGCAGTTCCACAGGGTTCGGAGAGACCCAGTACTTC
TRBV27,TRBD1,TRBJ2-7,NA,CASSTRQGQGEQYF,TGTGCCAGCAGTACCCGACAGGGGCAAGGCGAGCAGTACTTC
TRBV9,NA,TRBJ1-1,once,CAGSGSQGTEAFF,TGTGCCGGCAGCGGTTCACAGGGCACTGAAGCTTTCTTT
TRBV28,NA,TRBJ2-3,NA,CASNRGPRYTQYF,TGTGCCAGCAACCGAGGGCCCCGCTATACGCAGTATTTT
TRBV5-6,NA,TRBJ2-7,NA,CASSFFLRSPHEQYF,TGTGCCAGCAGCTTTTTTTTGCGGAGTCCCCACGAGCAGTACTTC
TRBV6-1,NA,TRBJ1-1,once,CASRAGPGAFF,TGTGCCAGCAGAGCCGGGCCAGGGGCTTTCTTT
TRBV7-9,TRBD1,TRBJ1-5,NA,CASSLEGGAQPQHF,TGTGCCAGCAGCTTAGAAGGGGGCGCCCAGCCCCAGCATTTT
TRBV11-2,TRBD2,TRBJ2-5,NA,CASSLAWWEGETQYF,TGTGCCAGCAGCTTAGCTTGGTGGGAGGGAGAGACCCAGTACTTC
TRBV2,TRBD2,TRBJ2-3,NA,CASSERRGATDTQYF,TGTGCCAGCAGTGAACGGCGGGGGGCCACAGATACGCAGTATTTT
TRBV10-3,TRBD1,TRBJ1-1,NA,CAIGTGGIRTEAFF,TGTGCCATCGGAACAGGGGGGATCCGGACTGAAGCTTTCTTT
TRBV5-4,TRBD2,TRBJ2-1,NA,CASSQEASGSSYNEQFF,TGTGCCAGCAGCCAAGAAGCTAGCGGCAGCTCCTACAATGAGCAGTTCTTC
TRBV27,NA,TRBJ2-5,NA,CASSSGETQYF,TGTGCCAGCAGTTCGGGGGAGACCCAGTACTTC
TRBV7-2,TRBD2,TRBJ2-1,NA,CASSLTSGRAVEQFF,TGTGCCAGCAGCTTAACTAGCGGGAGGGCCGTTGAGCAGTTCTTC
TRBV21-1,NA,TRBJ2-5,once,CASSVKRGSEAGVRETQYF,TGTGCCAGCAGCGTCAAGCGAGGGTCGGAGGCGGGAGTACGAGAGACCCAGTACTTC
TRBV2,NA,TRBJ2-7,NA,CASRYSEGDEQYF,TGTGCCAGCAGGTATAGCGAGGGTGACGAGCAGTACTTC
TRBV27,TRBD2,TRBJ2-5,NA,CASSPGGSETQYF,TGTGCCAGCAGTCCGGGCGGGAGTGAGACCCAGTACTTC
TRBV11-3,NA,TRBJ2-3,NA,CASSPGLLRTDTQYF,TGTGCCAGCAGCCCGGGACTCCTCCGCACAGATACGCAGTATTTT
TRBV29-1,TRBD1,TRBJ1-5,NA,CSVSDRGGGQPQHF,TGCAGCGTCTCTGACAGGGGAGGTGGTCAGCCCCAGCATTTT
TRBV11-1,NA,TRBJ2-7,NA,CASSLERTYEQYF,TGTGCCAGCAGCTTAGAGCGGACCTACGAGCAGTACTTC
TRBV23-1,NA,TRBJ2-7,once,CASSQSAETYEQYF,TGCGCCAGCAGTCAGTCGGCGGAAACCTACGAGCAGTACTTC
TRBV6-5,TRBD1,TRBJ1-2,NA,CASSYSQGVNYGYTF,TGTGCCAGCAGTTACTCACAGGGGGTTAACTATGGCTACACCTTC
TRBV9,TRBD2,TRBJ2-1,NA,CASSTLGLAAEQFF,TGTGCCAGCAGCACCCTCGGGCTAGCGGCTGAGCAGTTCTTC
TRBV6-5,NA,TRBJ2-5,NA,CASSDFGGGETQYF,TGTGCCAGCAGTGACTTCGGGGGTGGAGAGACCCAGTACTTC
TRBV5-6,NA,TRBJ2-7,NA,CASAGGTLKPHYEQYF,TGTGCCAGCGCAGGGGGGACACTTAAGCCCCACTACGAGCAGTACTTC
TRBV30,TRBD2,TRBJ2-2,few,CAWRRAGEYTGELFF,TGTGCCTGGAGGCGAGCGGGAGAATACACCGGGGAGCTGTTTTTT
TRBV27,NA,TRBJ1-2,once,CASSLGLDGIYGYTF,TGTGCCAGCAGTTTAGGACTCGACGGAATTTATGGCTACACCTTC
TRBV7-9,NA,TRBJ1-5,NA,CASSLPGENQPQHF,TGTGCCAGCAGCTTACCGGGAGAGAACCAGCCCCAGCATTTT
TRBV10-3,TRBD1,TRBJ1-2,once,CAISETWGQGAWGYTF,TGTGCCATCAGTGAGACCTGGGGACAGGGGGCATGGGGCTACACCTTC
TRBV30,TRBD2,TRBJ2-1,NA,CAWSGGGSYNEQFF,TGTGCCTGGAGTGGCGGGGGGTCCTACAATGAGCAGTTCTTC
TRBV15,NA,TRBJ1-3,NA,CATSAGREGPGNTIYF,TGTGCCACCAGCGCGGGGAGAGAGGGACCTGGAAACACCATATATTTT
TRBV6-6,NA,TRBJ1-1,NA,CASSYRGRVGTEAFF,TGTGCCAGCAGTTACCGGGGGAGGGTTGGCACTGAAGCTTTCTTT
TRBV2,NA,TRBJ2-3,NA,CASSESTADTQYF,TGTGCCAGCAGTGAATCCACGGCAGATACGCAGTATTTT
TRBV6-1,NA,TRBJ1-2,NA,CASSEGEVSTYGYTF,TGTGCCAGCAGTGAAGGAGAGGTTTCGACCTATGGCTACACCTTC
TRBV5-6,NA,TRBJ2-2,once,CASSPFEKGLTGELFF,TGTGCCAGCAGCCCCTTTGAGAAGGGGCTGACCGGGGAGCTGTTTTTT
TRBV5-4,NA,TRBJ2-7,NA,CASSPGTYEQYF,TGTGCCAGCAGCCCGGGGACCTACGAGCAGTACTTC
TRBV4-2,TRBD1,TRBJ2-6,NA,CASSQDGTGPFGANVLTF,TGTGCCAGCAGCCAGGACGGGACAGGTCCATTTGGGGCCAACGTCCTGACTTTC
TRBV6-6,NA,TRBJ2-3,NA,CAIGVLDTQYF,TGTGCCATAGGGGTGTTAGATACGCAGTATTTT
TRBV6-6,NA,TRBJ1-2,NA,CATQRATLGLNYGYTF,TGTGCCACCCAGAGGGCTACCCTGGGACTTAACTATGGCTACACCTTC
TRBV19,TRBD1,TRBJ2-7,NA,CATRGTGGYEQYF,TGTGCCACCAGGGGGACAGGGGGCTACGAGCAGTACTTC
TRBV4-1,TRBD1,TRBJ2-4,NA,CASSQGTGEDIQYF,TGCGCCAGCAGCCAGGGGACAGGGGAAGACATTCAGTACTTC
TRBV28,TRBD1,TRBJ1-2,NA,CASRLPRSGTDYGYTF,TGTGCCAGCAGATTACCCCGCTCCGGGACAGACTATGGCTACACCTTC
TRBV6-5,NA,TRBJ2-7,NA,CASSYFAGYEQYF,TGTGCCAGCAGTTACTTCGCGGGCTACGAGCAGTACTTC
TRBV11-3,NA,TRBJ2-7,NA,CASSQGGTEVSYEQYF,TGTGCCAGCAGCCAGGGGGGAACGGAGGTCTCCTACGAGCAGTACTTC
TRBV28,NA,TRBJ1-1,NA,CASYNTEAFF,TGTGCCAGTTATAACACTGAAGCTTTCTTT
TRBV10-3,NA,TRBJ2-2,once,CATKARGFDTGELFF,TGTGCCACGAAAGCCAGGGGTTTCGACACCGGGGAGCTGTTTTTT
TRBV7-9,NA,TRBJ1-4,NA,CASSFEGPAEKLFF,TGTGCCAGCAGCTTCGAGGGCCCAGCTGAAAAACTGTTTTTT
TRBV7-9,TRBD1,TRBJ2-4,NA,CASSQTGVSKNIQYF,TGTGCCAGCAGCCAGACAGGGGTATCCAAAAACATTCAGTACTTC
TRBV12-5,NA,TRBJ2-5,NA,CASVQASGGGQETQYF,TGTGCTAGTGTTCAGGCTAGTGGGGGCGGCCAAGAGACCCAGTACTTC
TRBV7-9,TRBD2,TRBJ2-1,NA,CASRRPGLGPWGNEQFF,TGTGCCAGCAGGCGACCGGGACTAGGACCGTGGGGCAATGAGCAGTTCTTC
TRBV18,TRBD1,TRBJ1-1,NA,CASSLAGQGAPEAFF,TGTGCCAGCTCACTTGCGGGACAGGGGGCCCCTGAAGCTTTCTTT
TRBV7-2,TRBD2,TRBJ2-1,NA,CASSLTPIGLAGGGNEQFF,TGTGCCAGCAGCTTAACCCCCATTGGGTTAGCGGGGGGAGGCAATGAGCAGTTCTTC
TRBV5-1,TRBD1,TRBJ1-2,NA,CASSLRTGGYGYTF,TGCGCCAGCAGCTTGAGGACAGGGGGCTATGGCTACACCTTC
TRBV5-1,TRBD1,TRBJ2-2,NA,CASSLGTGGAGELFF,TGCGCCAGCAGCCTCGGGACAGGGGGGGCCGGGGAGCTGTTTTTT
TRBV7-9,NA,TRBJ1-2,NA,CASSFIEVYGYTF,TGTGCCAGCAGCTTTATAGAAGTCTATGGCTACACCTTC
TRBV29-1,TRBD1,TRBJ1-2,NA,CSGAVGTEVYGYTF,TGCAGCGGGGCAGTTGGGACAGAGGTCTATGGCTACACCTTC
TRBV27,TRBD1,TRBJ1-1,NA,CASTETGSVTEAFF,TGTGCCAGCACTGAGACAGGGTCGGTCACTGAAGCTTTCTTT
TRBV2,TRBD2,TRBJ2-1,NA,CASPIRLAGAVGSYNEQFF,TGTGCCAGCCCAATCAGACTAGCGGGAGCGGTGGGCTCCTACAATGAGCAGTTCTTC